Listed here are 30 T cell receptor beta chains from one sample, sequenced in a study of blood T cell repertoires in COVID-19. The repertoire was sequenced with immunoSEQ multiplex PCR; TCRdb's copy has only in-frame clones and lacks some. This sample has 200,000 to 250,000 clones, with about 91% found just once. Sequenced: PBMCs or T cells enriched from blood (not recorded which). The receptors were gathered from a woman in her forties or fifties with acute COVID-19.

This chain links TRBV7-6 with TRBJ2-4; 8 positions match TRBD1. The CDR3 is 13 amino acids. CDR1 is SGHVS and CDR2 is FNYEAQ in the germline V gene. J lost 6 bases, V lost 5 bases, and 3 bases had no gene match. CDR3 sequence: CASSRDRGNIQYF. The CDR3 region has the DNA TGTGCCAGCAGCCGCGACAGGGGAAACATTCAGTACTTC.

The chain joins TRBV10-3 to TRBJ2-1; the match to TRBD2 covers 7 bases. The CDR3 runs to 15 residues. V dropped 11 bases and J dropped 6; count of bases not matched to a gene: 16. The germline CDR1 and CDR2 sequences are ENHRY and SYGVKD. CDR3 protein: CAPPDSSGLLNEQFF. The CDR3 DNA sequence: TGTGCCCCGCCGGACTCTAGCGGACTCCTCAATGAGCAGTTCTTC.

This chain uses TRBV7-2 with TRBJ2-1; 7 bases are a match to TRBD2. Per the germline V gene, CDR1 is SGHTA and CDR2 is FQGNSA. V lost 3 bases, J lost 6 bases, and 8 bases stayed unmatched. The CDR3 covers 15 residues. CDR3 DNA: TGTGCCAGCAGCTTGGGCGGGAGAACTCGCAATGAGCAGTTCTTC. Protein product: CASSLGGRTRNEQFF. The complete variable domain, with remaining parts taken from reference TRBV7-2 and TRBJ2-1, reads GAGVSQSPSNKVTEKGKDVELRCDPISGHTALYWYRQSLGQGLEFLIYFQGNSAPDKSGLPSDRFSAERTGGSVSTLTIQRTQQEDSAVYLCASSLGGRTRNEQFFGPGTRLTVL.

The chain couples TRBV7-2 to TRBJ2-7; possible D gene TRBD2, 6 bases. This CDR3 spans 17 amino acids. Trimming stripped 5 bases from V and 0 bases from J, with 20 bases between. CDR1 SGHTA and CDR2 FQGNSA come from the germline V gene. The CDR3 loop reads CASSAAWGGISSYEQYF. DNA for the CDR3: TGTGCCAGCAGCGCTGCCTGGGGCGGGATCAGCTCCTACGAGCAGTACTTC.

The chain carries TRBV2 and TRBJ2-5; 10 bases fit TRBD2. After removal of 1 base from V and 4 bases from J, the junction contained 6 bases not matched to a gene. This CDR3 comprises 16 residues. Germline CDR1 and CDR2: SNHLY and FYNNEI. This CDR3 is CASSEGLAGGLETQYF. In DNA form, the CDR3 reads TGTGCCAGCAGTGAAGGGTTAGCGGGAGGTCTAGAGACCCAGTACTTC.

This sequence joins TRBV7-2 and TRBJ2-7; TRBD1 agrees at 7 bases. After removal of 5 bases from V and 2 bases from J, the junction contained 9 bases not matched to a gene. The CDR3 has 15 residues. The germline gives CDR1 SGHTA, CDR2 FQGNSA. The CDR3 loop is CASSPPGQTTYEQYF. DNA of the CDR3: TGTGCCAGCAGCCCACCGGGACAGACTACCTACGAGCAGTACTTC.

V gene TRBV7-9 combines with J gene TRBJ1-2; D possibly corresponds to TRBD1 (5 bases). Trimming stripped 2 bases from V and 3 bases from J, with 16 bases between. Germline lookup yields CDR1 SEHNR and CDR2 FQNEAQ (reference sequence). The CDR3 length is 16 residues. CDR3 DNA sequence: TGTGCCAGCAGCTTAACCGGACAAATTTACCACTATGGCTACACCTTC. Amino acid sequence: CASSLTGQIYHYGYTF.

Here the CDR3 DNA reads TGTGCCAGCTCACTAATACTAGCGGATACCTACGAGCAGTACTTC. This codes for CASSLILADTYEQYF. The rearrangement uses TRBV18 and TRBJ2-7; 8 bases fit TRBD2. The CDR3 is made up of 15 amino acids. Germline V lookup: CDR1 KGHSH, CDR2 LQKENI. Trimming took 4 bases from V and 2 from J; bases not matched to a gene: 7.

As DNA, the CDR3 is TGTGCCATCAGTGAGCGACAGGGACTAGCGAGTGAGCAGTTCTTC. This translates into CAISERQGLASEQFF. This chain uses TRBV10-3 with TRBJ2-1; 10 bases align to TRBD2. V gave up 2 bases and J gave up 9 bases; unmatched junction bases: 7. Per the germline V gene, CDR1 is ENHRY and CDR2 is SYGVKD. The length of the CDR3 is 15 residues.

The rearrangement links TRBV5-1 to TRBJ2-5, with TRBD2 identical over 7 bases. The CDR3 loop spans 14 amino acids. The germline V gene has CDR1 SGHRS and CDR2 YFSETQ. The ends lost 1 base at V and 4 bases at J; junction bases unmatched: 4. For the CDR3, the DNA is TGCGCCAGCAGCTTGAGCGGGAATGGAGAGACCCAGTACTTC. Its protein is CASSLSGNGETQYF.

The rearrangement links TRBV11-3 to TRBJ2-7, with D maybe TRBD2 (6 bases). V lost 3 bases to trimming and J lost 0 bases, with 9 bases between them. The CDR3 extends over 14 amino acids. Germline CDR1 is SGHNT and CDR2 is YENEEA. The CDR3 is CASSFSGTSYEQYF. CDR3 in DNA: TGTGCCAGCAGCTTTAGCGGAACCTCCTACGAGCAGTACTTC.

The chain couples TRBV11-3 to TRBJ2-3; TRBD2 is a possible D gene (5 bases). The CDR3 has 14 residues. Germline values: CDR1 SGHNT, CDR2 YENEEA. Trimming cost V 3 bases and J 4 bases, with 11 bases left between them. CDR3: CASSFSGAADTQYF. The CDR3 coding sequence is TGTGCCAGCAGCTTCTCAGGAGCGGCAGATACGCAGTATTTT.

DNA for the CDR3: TGCGCCAGCAGCCAAGATCCGGGCAATGAGCAGTTCTTC. This sequence encodes CASSQDPGNEQFF. V is TRBV4-1 and J is TRBJ2-1, with D unresolved. Trimming removed 0 bases from V and 6 bases from J, with 6 bases in between. The germline V gene has CDR1 MGHRA and CDR2 YSYEKL. The CDR3 contains 13 residues.

The chain couples TRBV2 to TRBJ1-1; a weak D match, TRBD1 (6 bases). Germline CDR1 reads SNHLY; CDR2 reads FYNNEI. The CDR3 runs to 15 residues. V was clipped by 8 bases and J by 4 bases, with 20 bases between them. The CDR3 DNA sequence: TGTGCCAGCGTGCTAAATGGGGGCAGGGGCACTGAAGCTTTCTTT. Protein sequence: CASVLNGGRGTEAFF. The full variable domain, with the rest looked up from reference TRBV2 and TRBJ1-1, is EPEVTQTPSHQVTQMGQEVILRCVPISNHLYFYWYRQILGQKVEFLVSFYNNEISEKSEIFDDQFSVERPDGSNFTLKIRSTKLEDSAMYFCASVLNGGRGTEAFFGQGTRLTVV.

This CDR3 reads CASSKGLADFTDTQYF. CDR3 coding DNA: TGTGCCAGCAGCAAAGGACTAGCGGATTTCACAGATACGCAGTATTTT. The rearrangement uses TRBV13 and TRBJ2-3, with 10 nucleotides matching TRBD2. Germline values: CDR1 PRHDT, CDR2 FYEKMQ (reference sequence). The CDR3 runs 16 residues. V shed 5 bases and J 2 bases; nucleotides not matched to a gene: 7.

The chain carries TRBV5-1 and TRBJ1-4; no reliable D call. The CDR3 length is 13 residues. Germline CDR1 reads SGHRS; CDR2 reads YFSETQ. Trimming stripped 1 base from V and 7 bases from J, with 8 bases between. The CDR3, as DNA: TGCGCCAGCAGCTTGTCCCAGCGTGAAAAACTGTTTTTT. Its protein is CASSLSQREKLFF.

The rearrangement joins TRBV6-1 to TRBJ2-1; TRBD1 aligns across 7 bases. CDR3 size: 16 residues. Germline V CDR1 and CDR2: MNHNS, SASEGT. V lost 3 bases and J lost 2; bases outside the gene matches: 7. Written as DNA, the CDR3 is TGTGCCAGCAGTGAGCAGGGGACAGAGGCCTACAATGAGCAGTTCTTC. It translates to CASSEQGTEAYNEQFF.

The CDR3 nucleotides are TGTGCCAGCAGCGCCGATTCCTCCAGGGGACGGACTGAAGCTTTCTTT. Amino acids: CASSADSSRGRTEAFF. The J gene is TRBJ1-1, the V gene TRBV9; D possibly corresponds to TRBD1 (6 bases). Germline V lookup: CDR1 SGDLS, CDR2 YYNGEE. CDR3 length: 16 residues. With 3 bases removed from V and 5 bases from J, the gap between germline ends came to 20 bases.

The chain employs TRBV12-1 and TRBJ2-7; no DNA check was done on the table's D call, TRBD2. TRBV12-1 is a listed pseudogene. The length of the CDR3 is 18 residues. CDR3 amino acids: CASSPRLAGGPLTYEQYF. The CDR3 DNA is TGTGCCAGCAGCCCTAGACTAGCGGGAGGGCCTCTCACCTACGAGCAGTACTTC.

This rearrangement joins TRBV28 to TRBJ1-1; perhaps TRBD1 as D (5 bases). The CDR3 totals 14 residues. V was trimmed by 6 bases and J by 8 bases, leaving 19 bases between them. Germline CDR1 MDHEN, CDR2 SYDVKM. CDR3 in DNA: TGTGCCAGCAGCCAACAGGCCCCCCTTCGGGAAGCTTTCTTT. This translates into CASSQQAPLREAFF.

This sequence joins TRBV24-1 and TRBJ1-3; TRBD1 matches 8 bases. Looked up from germline, CDR1 is KGHDR and CDR2 is SFDVKD. Trimming at V came to 3 bases and at J to 4 bases, leaving 4 bases not matched to a gene. The CDR3 covers 15 residues. CDR3 in amino acids: CATSDPRGQGNTIYF. The CDR3 DNA is TGTGCCACCAGTGATCCCAGGGGGCAAGGAAACACCATATATTTT.

This chain links TRBV9 with TRBJ2-7, with 8 nucleotides matching TRBD2. CDR3 length: 15 residues. Germline V gene sequence: CDR1 SGDLS, CDR2 YYNGEE. V was clipped by 1 base and J by 3 bases; unmatched bases: 6. The CDR3 region is CASSVSSGRNYEQYF. In DNA, the CDR3 is TGTGCCAGCAGCGTATCCAGCGGGAGAAACTACGAGCAGTACTTC.

In DNA, the CDR3 is TGTGCCAGCAGCTTAGAGACTAGCGGGAGTTCCCCGCAGTTCTTC. It translates to CASSLETSGSSPQFF. The J gene is TRBJ2-1, the V gene TRBV7-3; TRBD2 aligns across 12 bases. There are 15 residues in the CDR3. The germline gives CDR1 SGHTA, CDR2 FQGTGA. Trimming took 2 bases from V and 12 from J; bases not matched to a gene: 8.

Only a few counts were recorded for this clone. The chain couples TRBV11-3 to TRBJ2-2; D perhaps matches TRBD1 (6 bases). Germline CDR1 reads SGHNT; CDR2 reads YENEEA. V was shortened by 4 bases and J by 4 bases, with 7 bases between the two germline ends. This CDR3 region has 13 residues. The CDR3 loop is CASSWTVTGELFF. CDR3 DNA sequence: TGTGCCAGCAGCTGGACAGTCACCGGGGAGCTGTTTTTT.

The chain is built from TRBV6-1 and TRBJ1-2; D may be TRBD1 (5 bases). Per the germline V gene, CDR1 is MNHNS and CDR2 is SASEGT. The CDR3 contains 12 residues. V gave up 5 bases and J gave up 7 bases, with 11 bases separating them. CDR3: CASSPSGVGYTF. The CDR3 DNA follows: TGTGCCAGCAGTCCTTCGGGGGTTGGCTACACCTTC.

The chain joins TRBV27 to TRBJ1-2; D gene uncertain. Germline CDR1 and CDR2: MNHEY and SMNVEV (reference sequence). The CDR3 totals 17 residues. Trimming took off 6 bases at V and 7 bases at J, with 27 bases between the two ends. The CDR3 bases are TGTGCCAGCAGCCCGACGGACTTGGGGTTTACCCGCGGTGGCTACACCTTC. Amino acids: CASSPTDLGFTRGGYTF.

This rearrangement joins TRBV6-2 or TRBV6-3 to TRBJ2-7; 13 nucleotides align to TRBD2. Germline CDR1 and CDR2: MNHEY and SVGEGT. Losses at the gene ends were 5 bases for V and 6 bases for J; bases not matched to a gene: 7. There are 15 residues in the CDR3. In DNA form, the CDR3 reads TGTGCCAGCAGTAACGGACTAGCGGGAGTGCGCGAGCAGTACTTC. It is translated as CASSNGLAGVREQYF.

The rearrangement joins TRBV9 to TRBJ1-3; 7 positions match TRBD1. V gave up 4 bases and J gave up 3 bases; unmatched junction bases: 4. Germline CDR1 and CDR2: SGDLS and YYNGEE. The CDR3 totals 14 residues. CDR3 coding DNA: TGTGCCAGCAGCTTACACAGGGGTGGAAACACCATATATTTT. This translates into CASSLHRGGNTIYF.

This clone is a singleton in its sample. The chain joins TRBV18 to TRBJ1-1; tentatively, D is TRBD1 (6 bases). From germline, CDR1 is KGHSH and CDR2 LQKENI. The CDR3 extends over 18 amino acids. Trimming removed 3 bases from V and 2 bases from J, with 22 bases in between. CDR3 coding DNA: TGTGCCAGCTCACCTTCCAAGGGGGGGACGGGGCACAACACTGAAGCTTTCTTT. This translates into CASSPSKGGTGHNTEAFF.

The CDR3 sequence is CASSLRLGGLNEQFF. The CDR3 DNA follows: TGTGCCAGCAGTTTACGACTCGGCGGTCTCAATGAGCAGTTCTTC. V gene TRBV28 combines with J gene TRBJ2-1; the D is unclear. Germline CDR1 is MDHEN and CDR2 is SYDVKM. Trimming took 2 bases from V and 6 from J, leaving 14 bases between them. The CDR3 spans 15 residues.